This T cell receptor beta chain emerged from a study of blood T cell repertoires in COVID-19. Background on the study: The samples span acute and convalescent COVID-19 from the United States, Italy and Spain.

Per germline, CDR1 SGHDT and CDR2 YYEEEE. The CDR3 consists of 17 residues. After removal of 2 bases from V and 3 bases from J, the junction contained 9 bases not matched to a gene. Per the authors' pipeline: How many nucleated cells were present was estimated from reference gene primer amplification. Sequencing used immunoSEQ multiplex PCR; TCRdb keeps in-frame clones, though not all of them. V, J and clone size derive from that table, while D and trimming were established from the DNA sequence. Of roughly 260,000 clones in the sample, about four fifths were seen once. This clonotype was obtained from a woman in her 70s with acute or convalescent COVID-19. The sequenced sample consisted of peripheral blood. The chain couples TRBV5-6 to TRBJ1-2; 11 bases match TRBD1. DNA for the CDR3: TGTGCCAGCAGCTTAGCGGACAGGGGGCGTTGGTACTATGGCTACACCTTC. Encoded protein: CASSLADRGRWYYGYTF.